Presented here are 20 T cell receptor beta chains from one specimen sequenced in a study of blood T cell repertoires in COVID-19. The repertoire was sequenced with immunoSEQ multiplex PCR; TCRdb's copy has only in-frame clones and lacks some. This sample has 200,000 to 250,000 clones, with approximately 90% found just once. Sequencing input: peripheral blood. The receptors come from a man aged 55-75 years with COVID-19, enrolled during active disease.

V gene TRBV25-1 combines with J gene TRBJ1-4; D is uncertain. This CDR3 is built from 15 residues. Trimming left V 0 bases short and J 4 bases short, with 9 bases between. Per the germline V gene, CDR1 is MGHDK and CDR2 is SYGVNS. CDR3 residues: CASSEYLGSNEKLFF. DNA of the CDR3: TGTGCCAGCAGTGAATACTTAGGGAGTAATGAAAAACTGTTTTTT.

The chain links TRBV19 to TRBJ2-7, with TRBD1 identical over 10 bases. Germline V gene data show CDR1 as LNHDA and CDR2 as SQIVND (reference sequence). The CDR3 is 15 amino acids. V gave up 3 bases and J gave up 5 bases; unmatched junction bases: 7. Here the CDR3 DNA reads TGTGCCAGTAGTATCTCGGGACAGGGGTGGAACGAGCAGTACTTC. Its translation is CASSISGQGWNEQYF.

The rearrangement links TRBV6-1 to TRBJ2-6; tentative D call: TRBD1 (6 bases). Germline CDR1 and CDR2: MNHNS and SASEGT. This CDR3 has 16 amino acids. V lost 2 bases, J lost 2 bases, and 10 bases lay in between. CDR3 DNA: TGTGCCAGCAGTGAATTCTGGGGGCCTGGGGCCAACGTCCTGACTTTC. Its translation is CASSEFWGPGANVLTF.

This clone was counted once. This CDR3 is CASSHRQGNEQFF. The CDR3 bases are TGTGCCAGCAGCCACCGACAGGGCAATGAGCAGTTCTTC. The rearrangement uses TRBV7-9 and TRBJ2-1, with 7 bases identical to TRBD1. CDR3 size: 13 residues. Germline values: CDR1 SEHNR, CDR2 FQNEAQ (reference sequence). Trimming cost V 5 bases and J 6 bases; bases outside gene matches: 4.

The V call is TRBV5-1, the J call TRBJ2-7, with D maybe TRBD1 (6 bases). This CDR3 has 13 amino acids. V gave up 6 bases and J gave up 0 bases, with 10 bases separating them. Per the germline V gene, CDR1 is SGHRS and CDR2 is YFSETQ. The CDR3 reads CASTRTDSYEQYF. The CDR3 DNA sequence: TGCGCCAGCACCCGGACAGACTCCTACGAGCAGTACTTC.

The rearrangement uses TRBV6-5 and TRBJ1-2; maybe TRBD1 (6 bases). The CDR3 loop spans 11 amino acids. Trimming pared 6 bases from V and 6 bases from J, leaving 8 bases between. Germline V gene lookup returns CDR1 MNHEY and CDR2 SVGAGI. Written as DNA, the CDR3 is TGTGCCAGCAGGGACAGAGATGGCTACACCTTC. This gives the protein CASRDRDGYTF.

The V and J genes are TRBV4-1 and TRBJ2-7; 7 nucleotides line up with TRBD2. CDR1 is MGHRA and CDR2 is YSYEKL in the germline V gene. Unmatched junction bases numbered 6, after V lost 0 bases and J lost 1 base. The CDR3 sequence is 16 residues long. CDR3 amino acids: CASSQEAGMGSYEQYF. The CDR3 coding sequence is TGCGCCAGCAGCCAAGAAGCGGGAATGGGGTCCTACGAGCAGTACTTC.

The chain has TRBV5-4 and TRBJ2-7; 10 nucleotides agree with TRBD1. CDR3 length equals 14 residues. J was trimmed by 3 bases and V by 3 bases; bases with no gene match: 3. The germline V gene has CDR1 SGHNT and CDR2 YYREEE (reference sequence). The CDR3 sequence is CASSSGQGNYEQYF. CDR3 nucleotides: TGTGCCAGCAGCTCGGGACAGGGGAACTACGAGCAGTACTTC.

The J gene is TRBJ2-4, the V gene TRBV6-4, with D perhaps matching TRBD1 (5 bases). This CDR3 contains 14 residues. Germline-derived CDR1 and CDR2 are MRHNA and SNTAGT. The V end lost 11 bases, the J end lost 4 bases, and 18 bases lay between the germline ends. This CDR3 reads CASRADTRKNIQYF. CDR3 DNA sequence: TGTGCCTCCCGGGCGGACACAAGAAAAAACATTCAGTACTTC.

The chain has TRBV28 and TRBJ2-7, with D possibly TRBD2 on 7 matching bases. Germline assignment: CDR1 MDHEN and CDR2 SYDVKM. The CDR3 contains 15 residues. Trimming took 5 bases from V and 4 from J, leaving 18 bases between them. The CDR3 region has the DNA TGTGCCAGCAGTAAGGGGGGGTATTCGGGGTACGAGCAGTACTTC. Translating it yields CASSKGGYSGYEQYF.

The CDR3 is CSVHRSNTGELFF. The CDR3 nucleotides read TGCAGCGTTCACAGGTCGAACACCGGGGAGCTGTTTTTT. The chain employs TRBV29-1 and TRBJ2-2; the D gene is possibly TRBD1 (5 bases). CDR3 length equals 13 residues. Trimming removed 5 bases from V and 0 bases from J, with 7 bases in between. Germline CDR1 SQVTM, CDR2 ANQGSEA.

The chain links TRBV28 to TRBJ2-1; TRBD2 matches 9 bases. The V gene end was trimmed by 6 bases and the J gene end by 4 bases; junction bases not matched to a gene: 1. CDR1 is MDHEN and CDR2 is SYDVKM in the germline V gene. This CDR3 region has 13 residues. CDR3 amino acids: CASRAGGYNEQFF. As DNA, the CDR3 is TGTGCCAGCAGGGCGGGAGGGTACAATGAGCAGTTCTTC.

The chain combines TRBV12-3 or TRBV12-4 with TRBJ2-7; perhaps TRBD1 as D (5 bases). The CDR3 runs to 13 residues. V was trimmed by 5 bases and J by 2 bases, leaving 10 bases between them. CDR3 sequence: CASSRGRAYEQYF. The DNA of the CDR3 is TGTGCCAGCAGTCGCGGCAGGGCCTACGAGCAGTACTTC.

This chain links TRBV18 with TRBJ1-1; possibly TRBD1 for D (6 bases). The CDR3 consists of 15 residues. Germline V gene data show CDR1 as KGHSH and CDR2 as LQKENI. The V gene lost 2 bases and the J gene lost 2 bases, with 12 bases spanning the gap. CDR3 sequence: CASSPSGHANTEAFF. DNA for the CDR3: TGTGCCAGCTCACCATCGGGACACGCCAACACTGAAGCTTTCTTT. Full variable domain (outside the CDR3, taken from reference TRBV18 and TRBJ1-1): NAGVMQNPRHLVRRRGQEARLRCSPMKGHSHVYWYRQLPEEGLKFMVYLQKENIIDESGMPKERFSAEFPKEGPSILRIQQVVRGDSAAYFCASSPSGHANTEAFFGQGTRLTVV.

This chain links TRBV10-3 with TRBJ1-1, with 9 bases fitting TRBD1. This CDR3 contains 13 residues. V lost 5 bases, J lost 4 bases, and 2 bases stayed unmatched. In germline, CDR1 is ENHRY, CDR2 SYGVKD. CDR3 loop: CAISLTGGTEAFF. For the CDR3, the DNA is TGTGCCATCAGTCTGACAGGGGGCACTGAAGCTTTCTTT.

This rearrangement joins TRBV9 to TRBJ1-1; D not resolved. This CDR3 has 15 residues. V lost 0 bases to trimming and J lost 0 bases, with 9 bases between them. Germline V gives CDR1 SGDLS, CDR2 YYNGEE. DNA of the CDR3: TGTGCCAGCAGCGTAGTGGGCACTTTGAACACTGAAGCTTTCTTT. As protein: CASSVVGTLNTEAFF.

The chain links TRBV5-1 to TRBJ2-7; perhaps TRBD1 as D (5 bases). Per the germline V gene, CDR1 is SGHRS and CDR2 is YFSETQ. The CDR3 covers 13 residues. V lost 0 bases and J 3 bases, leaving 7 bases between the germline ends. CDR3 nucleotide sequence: TGCGCCAGCAGCTTGGGGACAAACTACGAGCAGTACTTC. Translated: CASSLGTNYEQYF.

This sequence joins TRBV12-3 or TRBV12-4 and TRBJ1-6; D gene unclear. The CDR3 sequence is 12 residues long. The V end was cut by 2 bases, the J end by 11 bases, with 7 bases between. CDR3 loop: CASSLSRTPLHF. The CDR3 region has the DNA TGTGCCAGCAGTTTAAGCCGTACACCCCTCCACTTT.

The CDR3: CATSRANTGNTIYF. The CDR3 nucleotides read TGTGCCACCAGCAGAGCTAATACGGGAAACACCATATATTTT. The chain recombines TRBV15 with TRBJ1-3; no clear D. Germline CDR1 LNHNV, CDR2 YYDKDF (reference sequence). With 1 base removed from V and 4 bases from J, the gap between germline ends came to 8 bases. The CDR3 has 14 residues. Drawing the rest from reference TRBV15 and TRBJ1-3, the complete variable domain is DAMVIQNPRYQVTQFGKPVTLSCSQTLNHNVMYWYQQKSSQAPKLLFHYYDKDFNNEADTPDNFQSRRPNTSFCFLDIRSPGLGDTAMYLCATSRANTGNTIYFGEGSWLTVV.

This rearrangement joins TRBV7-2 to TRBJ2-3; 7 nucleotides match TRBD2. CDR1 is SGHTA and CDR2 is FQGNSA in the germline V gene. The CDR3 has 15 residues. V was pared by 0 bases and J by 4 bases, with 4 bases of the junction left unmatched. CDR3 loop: CASSLAGGSADTQYF. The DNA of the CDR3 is TGTGCCAGCAGCTTAGCGGGGGGGAGCGCAGATACGCAGTATTTT.